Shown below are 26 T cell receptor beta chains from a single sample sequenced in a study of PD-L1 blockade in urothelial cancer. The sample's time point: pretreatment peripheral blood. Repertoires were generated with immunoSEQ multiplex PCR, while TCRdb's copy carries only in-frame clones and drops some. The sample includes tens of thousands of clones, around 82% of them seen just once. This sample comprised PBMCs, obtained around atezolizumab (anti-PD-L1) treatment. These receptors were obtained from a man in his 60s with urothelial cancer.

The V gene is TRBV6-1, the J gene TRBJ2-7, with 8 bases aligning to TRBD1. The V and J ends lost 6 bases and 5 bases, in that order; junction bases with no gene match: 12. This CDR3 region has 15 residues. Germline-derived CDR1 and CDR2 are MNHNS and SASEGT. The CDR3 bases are TGTGCCAGCAGCCAAAAAAGAGGACAGGGTAACGAGCAGTACTTC. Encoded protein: CASSQKRGQGNEQYF.

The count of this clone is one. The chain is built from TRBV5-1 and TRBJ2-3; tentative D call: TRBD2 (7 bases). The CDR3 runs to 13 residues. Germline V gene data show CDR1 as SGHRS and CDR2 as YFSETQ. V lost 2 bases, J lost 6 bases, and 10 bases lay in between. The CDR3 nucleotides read TGCGCCAGCAGCTTAGGGGGGGCGGATACGCAGTATTTT. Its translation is CASSLGGADTQYF.

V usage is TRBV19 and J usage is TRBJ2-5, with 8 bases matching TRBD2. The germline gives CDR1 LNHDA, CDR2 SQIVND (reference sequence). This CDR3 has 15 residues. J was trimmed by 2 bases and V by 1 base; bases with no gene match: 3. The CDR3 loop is CASSIGGGIQETQYF. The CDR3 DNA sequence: TGTGCCAGTAGTATAGGCGGGGGGATTCAAGAGACCCAGTACTTC.

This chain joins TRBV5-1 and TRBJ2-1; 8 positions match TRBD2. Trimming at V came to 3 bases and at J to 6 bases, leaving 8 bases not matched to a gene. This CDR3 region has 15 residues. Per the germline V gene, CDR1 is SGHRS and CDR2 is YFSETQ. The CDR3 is CASSSTAGAGNEQFF. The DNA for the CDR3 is TGCGCCAGCAGCTCAACAGCGGGAGCCGGCAATGAGCAGTTCTTC.

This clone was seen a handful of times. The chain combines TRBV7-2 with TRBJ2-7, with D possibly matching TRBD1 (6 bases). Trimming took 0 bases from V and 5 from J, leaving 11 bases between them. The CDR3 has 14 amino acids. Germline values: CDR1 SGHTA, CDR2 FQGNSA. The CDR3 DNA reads TGTGCCAGCAGCTTAGCGACCCACAGGGACGAGCAGTACTTC. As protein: CASSLATHRDEQYF.

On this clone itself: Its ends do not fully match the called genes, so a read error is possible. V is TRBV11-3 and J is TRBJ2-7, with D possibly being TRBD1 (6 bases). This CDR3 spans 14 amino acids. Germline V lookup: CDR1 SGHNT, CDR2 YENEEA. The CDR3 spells CASNLGTGSGEQYF. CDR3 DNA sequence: TGTGCCAGCAACTTAGGTACAGGGAGTGGCGAGCAGTACTTC.

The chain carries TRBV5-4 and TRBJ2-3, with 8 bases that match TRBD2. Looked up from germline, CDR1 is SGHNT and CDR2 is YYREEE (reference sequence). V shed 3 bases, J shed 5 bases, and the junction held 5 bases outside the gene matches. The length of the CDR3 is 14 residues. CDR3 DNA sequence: TGTGCCAGCAGCTCCGGGACTAGTGGAGATACGCAGTATTTT. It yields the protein CASSSGTSGDTQYF.

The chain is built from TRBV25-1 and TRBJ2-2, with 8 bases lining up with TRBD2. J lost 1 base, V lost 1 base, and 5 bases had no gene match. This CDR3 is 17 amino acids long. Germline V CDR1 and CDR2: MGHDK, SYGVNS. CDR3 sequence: CASSESGGGVNTGELFF. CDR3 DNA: TGTGCCAGCAGTGAATCGGGGGGGGGCGTGAACACCGGGGAGCTGTTTTTT.

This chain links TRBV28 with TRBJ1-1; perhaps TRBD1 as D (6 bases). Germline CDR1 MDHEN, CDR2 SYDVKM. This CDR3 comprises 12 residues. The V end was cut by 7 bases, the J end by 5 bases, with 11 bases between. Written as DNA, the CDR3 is TGTGCCAGCACCCAGAGGGGGACTGAAGCTTTCTTT. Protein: CASTQRGTEAFF.

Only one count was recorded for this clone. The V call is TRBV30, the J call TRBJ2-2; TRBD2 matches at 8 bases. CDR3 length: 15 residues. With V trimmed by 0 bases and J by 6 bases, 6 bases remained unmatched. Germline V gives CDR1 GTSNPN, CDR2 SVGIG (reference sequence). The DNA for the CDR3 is TGTGCCTGGAGTGTCACGGGAGGGCCGGCCGGGGAGCTGTTTTTT. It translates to CAWSVTGGPAGELFF. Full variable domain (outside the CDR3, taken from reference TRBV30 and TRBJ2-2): SQTIHQWPATLVQPVGSPLSLECTVEGTSNPNLYWYRQAAGRGLQLLFYSVGIGQISSEVPQNLSASRPQDRQFILSSKKLLLSDSGFYLCAWSVTGGPAGELFFGEGSRLTVL.

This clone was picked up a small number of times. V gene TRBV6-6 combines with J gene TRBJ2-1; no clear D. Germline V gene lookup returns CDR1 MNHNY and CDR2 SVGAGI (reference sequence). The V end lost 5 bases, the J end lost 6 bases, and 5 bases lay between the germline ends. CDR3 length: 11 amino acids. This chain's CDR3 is CASSPSNEQFF. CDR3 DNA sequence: TGTGCCAGCAGTCCTTCCAATGAGCAGTTCTTC.

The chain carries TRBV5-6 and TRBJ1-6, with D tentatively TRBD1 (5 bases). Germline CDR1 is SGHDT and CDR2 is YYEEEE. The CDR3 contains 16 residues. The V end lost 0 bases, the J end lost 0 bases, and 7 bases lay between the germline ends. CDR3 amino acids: CASSLAGGSYNSPLHF. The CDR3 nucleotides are TGTGCCAGCAGCTTGGCGGGGGGCTCCTATAATTCACCCCTCCACTTT.

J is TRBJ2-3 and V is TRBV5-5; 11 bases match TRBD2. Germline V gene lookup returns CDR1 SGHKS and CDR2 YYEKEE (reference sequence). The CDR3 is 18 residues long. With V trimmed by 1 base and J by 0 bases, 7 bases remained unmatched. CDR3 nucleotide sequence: TGTGCCAGCAGCTTGTTGCTAGCGGGGGGCGGAAGCACAGATACGCAGTATTTT. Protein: CASSLLLAGGGSTDTQYF.

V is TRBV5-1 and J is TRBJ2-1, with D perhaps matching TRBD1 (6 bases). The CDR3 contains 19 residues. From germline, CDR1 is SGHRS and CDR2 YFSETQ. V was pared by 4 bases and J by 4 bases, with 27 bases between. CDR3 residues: CASSPGPNQGKKLYNEQFF. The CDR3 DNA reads TGCGCCAGCAGCCCGGGTCCCAATCAGGGGAAGAAACTATACAATGAGCAGTTCTTC.

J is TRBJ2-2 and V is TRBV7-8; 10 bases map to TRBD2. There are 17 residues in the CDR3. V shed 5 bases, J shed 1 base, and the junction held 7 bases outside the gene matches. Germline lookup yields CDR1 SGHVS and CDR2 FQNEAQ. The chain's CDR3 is CASSPGLAELNTGELFF. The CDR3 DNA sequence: TGTGCCAGCAGCCCCGGACTAGCGGAGCTGAACACCGGGGAGCTGTTTTTT.

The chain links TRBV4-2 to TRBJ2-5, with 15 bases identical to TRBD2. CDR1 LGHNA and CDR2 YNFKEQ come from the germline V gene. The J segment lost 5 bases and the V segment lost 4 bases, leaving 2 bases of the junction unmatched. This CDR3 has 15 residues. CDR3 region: CASSRGTSGGETQYF. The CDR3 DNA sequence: TGTGCCAGCAGCCGCGGGACTAGCGGGGGGGAGACCCAGTACTTC.

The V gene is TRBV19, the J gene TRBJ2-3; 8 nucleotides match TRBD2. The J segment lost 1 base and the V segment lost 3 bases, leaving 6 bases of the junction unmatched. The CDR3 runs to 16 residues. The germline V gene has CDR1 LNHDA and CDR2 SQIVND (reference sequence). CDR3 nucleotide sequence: TGTGCCAGTAGTATTAGGCGGGGGGCCCGCACAGATACGCAGTATTTT. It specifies CASSIRRGARTDTQYF.

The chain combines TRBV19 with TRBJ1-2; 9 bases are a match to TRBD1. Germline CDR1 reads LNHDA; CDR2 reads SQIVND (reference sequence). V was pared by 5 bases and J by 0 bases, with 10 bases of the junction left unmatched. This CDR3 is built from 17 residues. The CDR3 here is CASSAQGQGITNYGYTF. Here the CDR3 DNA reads TGTGCCAGTAGTGCTCAGGGACAGGGCATCACTAACTATGGCTACACCTTC.

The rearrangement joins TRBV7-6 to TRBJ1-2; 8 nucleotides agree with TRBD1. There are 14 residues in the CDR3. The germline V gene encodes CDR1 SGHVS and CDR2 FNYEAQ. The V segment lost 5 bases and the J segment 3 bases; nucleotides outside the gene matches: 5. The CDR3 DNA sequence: TGTGCCAGCAGCACCGGACAGGGATACTATGGCTACACCTTC. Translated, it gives CASSTGQGYYGYTF.

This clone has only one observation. The CDR3 region has the DNA TGTGCCAGTAGTTCCACCGGGAGGGGGGCCAATCAGCCCCAGCATTTT. Translating it yields CASSSTGRGANQPQHF. The gene calls are TRBV19 and TRBJ1-5, with a possible D match to TRBD1 (6 bases). Between the trimmed V and J ends, which lost 5 bases and 3 bases, there was a span of 17 bases. Germline CDR1 is LNHDA and CDR2 is SQIVND (reference sequence). CDR3 length: 16 residues.

The CDR3 bases are TGTGCCAGCAGTTCCCCGGGACAGGGCAGTTCCTACGAGCAGTACTTC. Translating gives CASSSPGQGSSYEQYF. V and J are TRBV28 and TRBJ2-7, with 9 bases identical to TRBD1. Trimming removed 4 bases from V and 1 base from J; junction bases left unmatched: 8. The CDR3 is 16 amino acids. Germline CDR1 is MDHEN and CDR2 is SYDVKM.

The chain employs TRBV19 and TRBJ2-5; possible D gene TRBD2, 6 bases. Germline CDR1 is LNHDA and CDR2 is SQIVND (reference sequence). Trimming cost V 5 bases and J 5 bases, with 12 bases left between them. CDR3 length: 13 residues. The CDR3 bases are TGTGCCAGTAGTTTCGGGAGTCGGGAGACCCAGTACTTC. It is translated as CASSFGSRETQYF.

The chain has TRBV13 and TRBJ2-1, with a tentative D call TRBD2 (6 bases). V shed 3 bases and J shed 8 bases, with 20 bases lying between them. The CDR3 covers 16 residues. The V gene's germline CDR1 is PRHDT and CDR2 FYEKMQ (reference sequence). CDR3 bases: TGTGCCAGCAGCTTCGGGGGACTTCGGGCTAGGGATGAGCAGTTCTTC. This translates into CASSFGGLRARDEQFF.

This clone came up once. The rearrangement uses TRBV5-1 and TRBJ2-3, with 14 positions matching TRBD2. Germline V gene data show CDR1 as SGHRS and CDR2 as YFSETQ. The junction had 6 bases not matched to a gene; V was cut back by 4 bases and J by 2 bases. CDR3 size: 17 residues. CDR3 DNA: TGCGCCAGCAGCGACGGGACTAGCGGGAGAATCACAGATACGCAGTATTTT. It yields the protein CASSDGTSGRITDTQYF.

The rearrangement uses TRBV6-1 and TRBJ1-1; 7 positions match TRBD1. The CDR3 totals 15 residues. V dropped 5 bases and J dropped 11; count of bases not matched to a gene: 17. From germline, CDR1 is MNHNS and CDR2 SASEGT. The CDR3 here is CASSPGTVLIGWAFF. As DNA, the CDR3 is TGTGCCAGCAGTCCCGGGACAGTCCTTATCGGGTGGGCTTTCTTT.

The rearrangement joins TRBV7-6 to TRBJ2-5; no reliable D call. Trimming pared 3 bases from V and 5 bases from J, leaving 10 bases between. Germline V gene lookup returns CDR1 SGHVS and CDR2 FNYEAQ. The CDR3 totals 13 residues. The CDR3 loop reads CASSLAPRETQYF. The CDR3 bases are TGTGCCAGCAGCTTGGCCCCGAGGGAGACCCAGTACTTC.